This T cell receptor beta chain was sequenced for a study of blood T cell repertoires in COVID-19. The wider study: Sites across the United States, Italy and Spain contributed samples from acute and convalescent COVID-19. PBMCs, B-cell-depleted T cells, or T cells provided the cDNA or gDNA that made up the material.

Profiled with immunoSEQ multiplex PCR; TCRdb holds only in-frame clones, not every one. The sample has some 150,000 clones; 86% are singletons. The table lists this clone with a count of one. Sequencing input: peripheral blood. The origin of this receptor is a man between 65 and 85 years old with acute or convalescent COVID-19.

CDR3 DNA sequence: TGTGCCAGCAGACCTCCGACTAGCGGGGCCTACAATGAGCAGTTCTTC. Amino acid sequence: CASRPPTSGAYNEQFF. This sequence joins TRBV5-4 and TRBJ2-1, with TRBD2 matching 11 bases. CDR1 and CDR2 (germline): SGHNT, YYREEE (reference sequence). The length of the CDR3 is 16 residues. Trimming removed 5 bases from V and 2 bases from J; junction bases left unmatched: 6.